This TCR beta chain was captured by sequencing in a study of T cells in Graves' hyperthyroidism and ophthalmopathy. RNA transcripts served as the template for amplifying TCR beta CDR3 regions. During a first-round RT-PCR of the TCR CDR3, the HTBI primer set was used. TCRdb reprocessed the multiplex PCR reads with MiXCR, giving one entry per CDR3 protein. Counted here are about 560,000 distinct CDR3 sequences, approximately 15% occurring once; the ten biggest clones make up about 7%. For this clonotype: A clone one base away is much larger, so this may be a read error.

The CDR3 extends over 13 amino acids. Germline V gene data show CDR1 as SNHLY and CDR2 as FYNNEI. The V end was cut by 6 bases, the J end by 3 bases, with 9 bases between. Sequencing was carried out using blood. This chain uses TRBV2 with TRBJ2-1, with D uncertain. The source is a woman in her 30s with Graves' hyperthyroidism. The CDR3 loop reads CASRARSYNEQFF. The CDR3 DNA reads TGTGCCAGCAGAGCCAGGAGCTACAATGAGCAGTTCTTC.